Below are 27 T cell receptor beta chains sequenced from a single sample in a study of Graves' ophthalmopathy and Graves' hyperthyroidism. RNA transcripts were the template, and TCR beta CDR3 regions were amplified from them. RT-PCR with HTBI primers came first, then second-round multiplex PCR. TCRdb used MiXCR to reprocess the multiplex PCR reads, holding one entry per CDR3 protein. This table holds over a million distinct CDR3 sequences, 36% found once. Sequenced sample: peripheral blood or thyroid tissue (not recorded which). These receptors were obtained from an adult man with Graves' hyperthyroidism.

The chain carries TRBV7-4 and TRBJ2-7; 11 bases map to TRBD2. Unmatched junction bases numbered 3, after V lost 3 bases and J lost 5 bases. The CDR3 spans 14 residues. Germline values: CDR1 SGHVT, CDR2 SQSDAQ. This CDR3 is CASSFGLAGHEQYF. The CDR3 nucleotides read TGTGCCAGCAGCTTTGGACTAGCGGGCCACGAGCAGTACTTC.

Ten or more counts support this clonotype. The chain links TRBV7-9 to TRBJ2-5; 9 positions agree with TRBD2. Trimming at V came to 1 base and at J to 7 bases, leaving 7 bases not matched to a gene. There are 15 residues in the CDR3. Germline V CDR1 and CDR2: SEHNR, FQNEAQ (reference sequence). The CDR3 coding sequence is TGTGCCAGCAGCTTAGTGGCTAGCGGGGAGGCGACCCAGTACTTC. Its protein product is CASSLVASGEATQYF.

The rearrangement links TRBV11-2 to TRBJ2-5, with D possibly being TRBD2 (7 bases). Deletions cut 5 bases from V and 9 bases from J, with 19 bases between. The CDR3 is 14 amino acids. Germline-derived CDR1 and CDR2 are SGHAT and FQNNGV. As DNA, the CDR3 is TGTGCCAGCAGCCAGACAGGCGGGGGAGGGCCCCAGTACTTC. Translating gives CASSQTGGGGPQYF.

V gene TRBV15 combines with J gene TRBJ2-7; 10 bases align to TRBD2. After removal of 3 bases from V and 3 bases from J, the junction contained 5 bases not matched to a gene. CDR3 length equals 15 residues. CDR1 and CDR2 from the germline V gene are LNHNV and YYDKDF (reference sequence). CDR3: CATSSRAGGLYEQYF. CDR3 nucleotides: TGTGCCACCAGCAGCCGAGCGGGGGGGCTCTACGAGCAGTACTTC.

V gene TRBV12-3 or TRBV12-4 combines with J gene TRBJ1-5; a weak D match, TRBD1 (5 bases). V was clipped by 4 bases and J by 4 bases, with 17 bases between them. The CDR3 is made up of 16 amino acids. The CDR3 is CASSYSFPGGNQPQHF. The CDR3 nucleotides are TGTGCCAGCAGTTACTCGTTTCCGGGGGGGAATCAGCCCCAGCATTTT.

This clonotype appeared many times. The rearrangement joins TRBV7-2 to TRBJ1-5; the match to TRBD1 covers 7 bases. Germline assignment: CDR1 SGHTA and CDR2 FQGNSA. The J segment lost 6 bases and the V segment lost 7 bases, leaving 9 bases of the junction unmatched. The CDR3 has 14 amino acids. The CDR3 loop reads CASTDPDRAQPQHF. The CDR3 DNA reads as TGTGCCAGCACCGACCCCGACAGGGCTCAGCCCCAGCATTTT. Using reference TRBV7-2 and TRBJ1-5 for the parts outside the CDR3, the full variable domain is GAGVSQSPSNKVTEKGKDVELRCDPISGHTALYWYRQSLGQGLEFLIYFQGNSAPDKSGLPSDRFSAERTGGSVSTLTIQRTQQEDSAVYLCASTDPDRAQPQHFGDGTRLSIL.

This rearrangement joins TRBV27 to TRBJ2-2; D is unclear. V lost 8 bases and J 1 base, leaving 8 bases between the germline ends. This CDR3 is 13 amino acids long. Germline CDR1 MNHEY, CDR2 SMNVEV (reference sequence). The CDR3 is CASGWGNTGELFF. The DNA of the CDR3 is TGTGCCAGCGGGTGGGGGAACACCGGGGAGCTGTTTTTT.

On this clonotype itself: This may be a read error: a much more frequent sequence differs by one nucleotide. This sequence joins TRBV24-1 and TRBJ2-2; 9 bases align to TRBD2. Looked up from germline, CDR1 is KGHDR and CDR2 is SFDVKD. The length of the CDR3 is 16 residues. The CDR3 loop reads CATSAWLAGNIGELFF. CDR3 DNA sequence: TGTGCCACCAGTGCATGGCTAGCGGGGAACATCGGGGAGCTGTTTTTT.

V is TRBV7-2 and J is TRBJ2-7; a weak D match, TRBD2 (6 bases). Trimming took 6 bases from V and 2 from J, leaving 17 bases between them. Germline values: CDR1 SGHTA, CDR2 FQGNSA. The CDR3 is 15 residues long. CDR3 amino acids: CASSGGRKPTYEQYF. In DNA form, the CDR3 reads TGTGCCAGCAGTGGGGGGAGGAAGCCGACCTACGAGCAGTACTTC.

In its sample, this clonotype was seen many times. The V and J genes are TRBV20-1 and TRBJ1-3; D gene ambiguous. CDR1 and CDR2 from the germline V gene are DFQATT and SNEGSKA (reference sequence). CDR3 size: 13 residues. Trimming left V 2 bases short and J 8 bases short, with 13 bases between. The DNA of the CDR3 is TGCAGTGCTAGACCGACACTGACGGACACCATATATTTT. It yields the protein CSARPTLTDTIYF.

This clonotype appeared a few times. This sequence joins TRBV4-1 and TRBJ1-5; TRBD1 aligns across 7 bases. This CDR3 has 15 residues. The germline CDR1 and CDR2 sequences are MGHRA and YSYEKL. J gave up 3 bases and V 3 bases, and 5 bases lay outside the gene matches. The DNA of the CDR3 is TGCGCCAGCAGCCAGACAGGGTTAGACAATCAGCCCCAGCATTTT. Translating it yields CASSQTGLDNQPQHF.

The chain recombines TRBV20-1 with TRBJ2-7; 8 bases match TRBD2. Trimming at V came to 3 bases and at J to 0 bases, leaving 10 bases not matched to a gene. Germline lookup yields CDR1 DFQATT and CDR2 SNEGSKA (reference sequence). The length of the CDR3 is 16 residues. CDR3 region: CSARPRRLATSYEQYF. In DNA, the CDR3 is TGCAGTGCTAGGCCCCGGAGACTAGCGACCTCCTACGAGCAGTACTTC.

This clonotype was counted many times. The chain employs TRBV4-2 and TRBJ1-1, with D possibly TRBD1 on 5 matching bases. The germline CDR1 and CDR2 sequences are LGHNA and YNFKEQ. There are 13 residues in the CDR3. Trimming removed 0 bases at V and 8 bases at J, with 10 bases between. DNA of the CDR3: TGTGCCAGCAGCCAAGAACGGAGGACAGAAGCTTTCTTT. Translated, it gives CASSQERRTEAFF.

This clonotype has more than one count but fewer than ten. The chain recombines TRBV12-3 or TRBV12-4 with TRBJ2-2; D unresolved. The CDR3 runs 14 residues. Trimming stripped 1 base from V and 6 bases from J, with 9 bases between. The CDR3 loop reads CASSLVVLSGELFF. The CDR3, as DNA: TGTGCCAGCAGTTTAGTCGTCCTCTCCGGGGAGCTGTTTTTT.

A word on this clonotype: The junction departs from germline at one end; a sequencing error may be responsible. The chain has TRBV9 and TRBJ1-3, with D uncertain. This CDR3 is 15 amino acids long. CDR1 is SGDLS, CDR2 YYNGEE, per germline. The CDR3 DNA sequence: TGTGCCAGCAGCGCACCCGCGGGGTCTGGAACCACCATATATTTT. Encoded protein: CASSAPAGSGTTIYF.

The CDR3 DNA sequence: TGTGCCAGCAGTTCAGAATCGTTAGGGTTCGGGGCCAACGTCCTGACTTTC. It yields the protein CASSSESLGFGANVLTF. The gene calls are TRBV6-2 or TRBV6-3 and TRBJ2-6, with D unclear. This CDR3 contains 17 residues. Looked up from germline, CDR1 is MNHEY and CDR2 is SVGEGT. Trimming left V 4 bases short and J 4 bases short, with 17 bases between.

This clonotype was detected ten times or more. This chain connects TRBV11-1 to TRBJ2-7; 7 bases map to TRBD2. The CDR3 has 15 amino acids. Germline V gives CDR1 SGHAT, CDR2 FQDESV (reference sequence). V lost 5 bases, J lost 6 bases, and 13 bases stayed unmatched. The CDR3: CASSRTSRELREQYF. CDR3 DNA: TGTGCCAGCAGCCGTACCTCGCGGGAGCTCCGCGAGCAGTACTTC.

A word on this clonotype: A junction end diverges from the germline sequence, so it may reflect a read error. In DNA form, the CDR3 reads TGTGCCAGCAGATTAGGGACGGGGAGGTATCAGCCCCAGCATTTT. It is translated as CASRLGTGRYQPQHF. V is TRBV12-3 or TRBV12-4 and J is TRBJ1-5; perhaps TRBD1 as D (5 bases). This CDR3 region has 15 residues.

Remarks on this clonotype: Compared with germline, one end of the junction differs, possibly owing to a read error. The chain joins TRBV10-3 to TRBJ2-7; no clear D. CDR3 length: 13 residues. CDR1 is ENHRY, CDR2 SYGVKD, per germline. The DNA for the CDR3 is TGTGCCAGCAGTTTATCGCTCTCGCGGGAGCAGTACTTC. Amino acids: CASSLSLSREQYF.

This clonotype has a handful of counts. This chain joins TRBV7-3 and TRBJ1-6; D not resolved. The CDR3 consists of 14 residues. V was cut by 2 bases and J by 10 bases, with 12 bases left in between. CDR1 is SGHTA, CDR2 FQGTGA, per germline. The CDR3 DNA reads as TGTGCCAGCAGCTTAGCCTCCACAGACTCACCCCTCCACTTT. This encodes CASSLASTDSPLHF.

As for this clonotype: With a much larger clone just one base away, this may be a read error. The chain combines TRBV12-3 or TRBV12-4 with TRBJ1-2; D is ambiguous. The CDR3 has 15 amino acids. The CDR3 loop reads CASSLKTGANYSYTF. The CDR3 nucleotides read TGTGCCAGCAGTTTAAAGACCGGAGCAAACTATAGCTACACCTTC.

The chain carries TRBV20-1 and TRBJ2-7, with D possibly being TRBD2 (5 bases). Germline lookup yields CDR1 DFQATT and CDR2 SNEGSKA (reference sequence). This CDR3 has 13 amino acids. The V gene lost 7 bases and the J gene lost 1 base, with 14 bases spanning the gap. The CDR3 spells CSVKTTLSYEQYF. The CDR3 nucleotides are TGCAGTGTAAAGACTACCCTTTCCTACGAGCAGTACTTC.

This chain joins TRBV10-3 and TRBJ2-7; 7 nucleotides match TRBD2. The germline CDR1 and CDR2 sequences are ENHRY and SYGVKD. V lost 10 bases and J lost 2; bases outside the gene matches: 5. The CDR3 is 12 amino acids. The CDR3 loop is CASKRDPYEQYF. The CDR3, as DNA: TGTGCCAGCAAGCGGGACCCCTACGAGCAGTACTTC.

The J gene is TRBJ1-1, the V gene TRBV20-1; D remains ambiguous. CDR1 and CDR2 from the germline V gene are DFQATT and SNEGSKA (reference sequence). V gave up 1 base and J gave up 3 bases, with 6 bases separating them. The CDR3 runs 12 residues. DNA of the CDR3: TGCAGTGCTAGAGGCGTGGACACTGAAGCTTTCTTT. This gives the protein CSARGVDTEAFF.

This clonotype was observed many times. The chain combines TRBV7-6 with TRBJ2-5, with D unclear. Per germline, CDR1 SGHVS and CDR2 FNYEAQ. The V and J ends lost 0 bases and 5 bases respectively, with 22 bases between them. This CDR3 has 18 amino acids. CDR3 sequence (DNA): TGTGCCAGCAGCTTAGCGTTCTCCCATCCAGCGTTGATGGAGACCCAGTACTTC. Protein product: CASSLAFSHPALMETQYF.

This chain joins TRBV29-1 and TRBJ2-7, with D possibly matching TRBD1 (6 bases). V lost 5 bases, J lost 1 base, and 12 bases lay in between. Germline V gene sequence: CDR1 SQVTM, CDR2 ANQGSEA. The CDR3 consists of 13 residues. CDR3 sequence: CSVLSGVSYEQYF. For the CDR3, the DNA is TGCAGCGTTTTATCAGGGGTTTCCTACGAGCAGTACTTC.

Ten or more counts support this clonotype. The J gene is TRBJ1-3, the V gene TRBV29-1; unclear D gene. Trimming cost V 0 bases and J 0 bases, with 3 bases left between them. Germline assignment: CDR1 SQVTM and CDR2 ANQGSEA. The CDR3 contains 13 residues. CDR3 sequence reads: CSVEEGSGNTIYF. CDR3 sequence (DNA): TGCAGCGTTGAAGAGGGCTCTGGAAACACCATATATTTT.